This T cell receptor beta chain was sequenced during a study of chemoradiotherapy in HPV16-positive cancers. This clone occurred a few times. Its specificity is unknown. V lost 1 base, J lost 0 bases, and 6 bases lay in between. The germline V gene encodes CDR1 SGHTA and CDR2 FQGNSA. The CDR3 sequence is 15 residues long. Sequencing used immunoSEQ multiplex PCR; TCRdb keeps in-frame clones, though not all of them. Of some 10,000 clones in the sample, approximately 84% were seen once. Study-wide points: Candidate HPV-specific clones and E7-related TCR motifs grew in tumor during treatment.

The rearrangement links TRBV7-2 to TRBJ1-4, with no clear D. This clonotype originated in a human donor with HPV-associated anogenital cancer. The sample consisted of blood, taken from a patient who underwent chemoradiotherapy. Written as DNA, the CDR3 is TGTGCCAGCAGCTTAGACGCTGCAACTAATGAAAAACTGTTTTTT. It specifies CASSLDAATNEKLFF.